The 15 T cell receptor beta chains listed next were all sequenced from one sample in a study of breast tumors, draining lymph nodes, adjacent tissues. TCRdb re-called the multiplex PCR reads with MiXCR, one entry per CDR3 protein. The table has approximately 88,000 distinct CDR3 sequences, approximately 28% seen once; the top ten hold more than 8%. Samples came from axillary lymph nodes draining the breast cancer. The specimen was axillary lymph node tissue. These receptors all stem from a female donor with breast cancer. Some clones in this sample may be carry-over from other donors' samples.

This clonotype has ten or more counts. The rearrangement links TRBV6-6 to TRBJ2-4, with D tentatively TRBD2 (7 bases). This CDR3 has 14 residues. V was trimmed by 5 bases and J by 6 bases, leaving 14 bases between them. Germline loops: CDR1 MNHNY, CDR2 SVGAGI (reference sequence). This chain's CDR3 is CASSGGAGANIQYF. CDR3 coding DNA: TGTGCCAGCAGTGGGGGGGCAGGGGCAAACATTCAGTACTTC.

The table lists this clonotype with many counts. The junction and the germline gene differ at one end; a read error may be behind it. CDR3 loop: CASSLGGSTDTQYF. As DNA, the CDR3 is TGCGCCAGCAGCTTGGGCGGGAGCACAGATACGCAGTATTTT. This sequence joins TRBV11-3 and TRBJ2-3, with D perhaps TRBD2 (5 bases). This CDR3 comprises 14 residues. Germline CDR1 is SGHNT and CDR2 is YENEEA.

The V gene is TRBV7-8, the J gene TRBJ2-7; D gene uncertain. Germline CDR1 and CDR2: SGHVS and FQNEAQ. The CDR3 is made up of 15 amino acids. Trimming removed 1 base from V and 0 bases from J, with 10 bases in between. The CDR3 region has the DNA TGTGCCAGCAGCTTAGTTGCGGTCCTCTCCTACGAGCAGTACTTC. Its translation: CASSLVAVLSYEQYF.

This clonotype was counted ten times or more. The chain uses TRBV7-2 and TRBJ2-7, with 10 bases that match TRBD2. The germline V gene encodes CDR1 SGHTA and CDR2 FQGNSA. This CDR3 spans 14 amino acids. Trimming took 7 bases from V and 1 from J; bases not matched to a gene: 4. The CDR3: CASTPGLASYEQYF. CDR3 nucleotides: TGTGCCAGCACCCCGGGACTAGCGTCCTACGAGCAGTACTTC.

V and J are TRBV14 and TRBJ2-1, with D unclear. V was clipped by 4 bases and J by 12 bases, with 16 bases between them. Germline V gives CDR1 SGHDN, CDR2 FVKESK. The CDR3 is 13 residues long. CDR3 region: CASSRGQYNMQFF. The CDR3 bases are TGTGCCAGCAGCCGTGGCCAGTACAATATGCAGTTCTTC. Supplemented by reference TRBV14 and TRBJ2-1, the full variable domain reads EAGVTQFPSHSVIEKGQTVTLRCDPISGHDNLYWYRRVMGKEIKFLLHFVKESKQDESGMPNNRFLAERTGGTYSTLKVQPAELEDSGVYFCASSRGQYNMQFFGPGTRLTVL.

This clonotype was observed at least ten times. The rearrangement links TRBV10-3 to TRBJ2-3, with D perhaps assigned TRBD1 or TRBD2 (5 bases each). CDR1 and CDR2 (germline): ENHRY, SYGVKD. This CDR3 is built from 14 residues. V lost 6 bases to trimming and J lost 0 bases, with 10 bases between them. The CDR3 region has the DNA TGTGCCATCAGGGGACGGACTAGCACAGATACGCAGTATTTT. Translated: CAIRGRTSTDTQYF.

This clonotype was seen repeatedly, ten times or more. The chain couples TRBV5-8 to TRBJ2-3, with D hard to call. The CDR3 consists of 15 residues. The V gene lost 4 bases and the J gene lost 0 bases, with 12 bases spanning the gap. CDR1 SGHTS and CDR2 YDEGEE come from the germline V gene. DNA of the CDR3: TGTGCCAGCAGCCCCGACGGAAAGAGCACAGATACGCAGTATTTT. Translated: CASSPDGKSTDTQYF.

The sample holds many counts of this clonotype. This sequence joins TRBV6-1 and TRBJ2-3; 11 bases match TRBD2. Trimming at V came to 3 bases and at J to 2 bases, leaving 7 bases not matched to a gene. CDR3 size: 17 residues. Germline assignment: CDR1 MNHNS and CDR2 SASEGT. CDR3 amino acids: CASSDMRTSGFTDTQYF. The CDR3 region has the DNA TGTGCCAGCAGTGACATGCGGACTAGCGGGTTCACAGATACGCAGTATTTT.

Comment on this clonotype: At one of its ends the junction is not consistent with the germline gene, which may arise from a read error. The rearrangement links TRBV9 to TRBJ1-6; 7 bases match TRBD1. The length of the CDR3 is 15 residues. The germline V gene encodes CDR1 SGDLS and CDR2 YYNGEE. The CDR3 DNA follows: TGTACCAGCAGCGACCCGACAGGGCTAGGATCACCCCCCCACTTT. Residues: CTSSDPTGLGSPPHF.

The chain carries TRBV9 and TRBJ2-5; TRBD2 aligns across 10 bases. V trimming: 4 bases; J trimming: 4 bases; junction bases outside the gene matches: 4. The CDR3 spans 14 residues. Germline CDR1 and CDR2: SGDLS and YYNGEE. CDR3 sequence reads: CASSSSGSSETQYF. CDR3 DNA sequence: TGTGCCAGCAGCTCTAGCGGGAGTTCAGAGACCCAGTACTTC.

This clonotype was seen ten or more times. The CDR3 reads CASSAQGGKTQYF. The CDR3 nucleotides are TGTGCCAGCAGCGCCCAGGGGGGGAAGACCCAGTACTTC. V usage is TRBV13 and J usage is TRBJ2-5; the D gene could be TRBD1 or TRBD2 (7 bases each). The germline V and J ends were trimmed by 5 bases and 6 bases, with 13 bases remaining between them. The CDR3 consists of 13 residues. The germline V gene encodes CDR1 PRHDT and CDR2 FYEKMQ (reference sequence). The full variable domain, in which reference TRBV13 and TRBJ2-5 provide the parts outside the CDR3, is AAGVIQSPRHLIKEKRETATLKCYPIPRHDTVYWYQQGPGQDPQFLISFYEKMQSDKGSIPDRFSAQQFSDYHSELNMSSLELGDSALYFCASSAQGGKTQYFGPGTRLLVL.

For this clonotype: The DNA is left out, because the CDR3 cannot be placed on it with certainty; the CDR3 is given as TCRdb lists it. The chain's CDR3 is CASSFYICSAGGGLADLNEQFF. The genes are TRBV5-1 and TRBJ2-1; TRBD2 was called by the table and not checked on the DNA. Including both end residues, the CDR3 is 22 amino acids long. Germline V lookup: CDR1 SGHRS, CDR2 YFSETQ.

This clonotype was detected only a few times. This sequence may be a read error, since a much larger clone differs from it by one base. The chain has TRBV6-4 and TRBJ2-1; 8 nucleotides match TRBD2. The CDR3 covers 14 residues. The germline V gene encodes CDR1 MRHNA and CDR2 SNTAGT. After removal of 5 bases from V and 9 bases from J, the junction contained 9 bases not matched to a gene. CDR3 protein: CASSHLPGLGEQFF. The CDR3 nucleotides are TGTGCCAGCAGTCATCTCCCGGGACTAGGTGAGCAGTTCTTC.

The chain joins TRBV6-1 to TRBJ1-2; D call uncertain. Germline CDR1 is MNHNS and CDR2 is SASEGT. Trimming took 5 bases from V and 4 from J, leaving 11 bases between them. The CDR3 extends over 13 amino acids. This CDR3 is CASSYGSTYGYTF. CDR3 in DNA: TGTGCCAGCAGTTACGGGTCTACCTATGGCTACACCTTC.

V gene TRBV29-1 combines with J gene TRBJ2-7; the D gene is possibly TRBD2 (6 bases). The CDR3 length is 12 residues. Between the trimmed V and J ends, which lost 8 bases and 5 bases, there was a span of 16 bases. Germline-derived CDR1 and CDR2 are SQVTM and ANQGSEA. CDR3 DNA sequence: TGCAGCTTGTCGGGGGTTCGAAACGAGCAGTACTTC. Translating it yields CSLSGVRNEQYF.